This is a list of T cell receptor beta chains from one sample in a study of Ad26.COV2.S vaccination and SARS-CoV-2 variants. Generated by immunoSEQ multiplex PCR, the TCRdb table keeps only in-frame clones and is missing some. The data hold 350,000 to 400,000 clones, with approximately 90% observed a single time. The sample was peripheral blood, taken in a trial of Ad26.COV2.S vaccine versus placebo. These TCRs come from a person between 18 and 65 years old who received the Ad26.COV2.S COVID-19 vaccine or a placebo. Both conserved end residues are part of each CDR3. Fields, in order: V gene, J gene, clone size, D gene, CDR3 protein, CDR3 DNA. A D gene is named only where the DNA matches it firmly. Some rows mark clone size as missing; the rest say once, few, many or name a class of expanded clone.

v_call: TRBV10-3
j_call: TRBJ1-2
clone_size: once
d_call: .
cdr3_aa: CAISGSQDYTF
cdr3_nt: TGTGCCATCAGTGGGTCGCAGGACTACACCTTC

v_call: TRBV4-2
j_call: TRBJ2-7
clone_size: .
d_call: TRBD1
cdr3_aa: CASSQEGQGPYEQYF
cdr3_nt: TGTGCCAGCAGCCAAGAGGGACAGGGACCCTACGAGCAGTACTTC

v_call: TRBV7-9
j_call: TRBJ2-7
clone_size: .
d_call: .
cdr3_aa: CASSLGGQYYEQYF
cdr3_nt: TGTGCCAGCAGCTTAGGCGGACAGTACTACGAGCAGTACTTC

v_call: TRBV5-4
j_call: TRBJ2-7
clone_size: once
d_call: TRBD1
cdr3_aa: CASSSARTGGNEQYF
cdr3_nt: TGTGCCAGCAGCTCGGCCCGGACAGGGGGAAACGAGCAGTACTTC

v_call: TRBV19
j_call: TRBJ1-1
clone_size: .
d_call: .
cdr3_aa: CASAEGPQGNTEAFF
cdr3_nt: TGTGCCAGCGCCGAAGGGCCCCAAGGGAACACTGAAGCTTTCTTT

v_call: TRBV6-1
j_call: TRBJ1-1
clone_size: .
d_call: .
cdr3_aa: CASSERGRSTEAFF
cdr3_nt: TGTGCCAGCAGTGAACGGGGTAGGAGCACTGAAGCTTTCTTT

v_call: TRBV24-1
j_call: TRBJ2-3
clone_size: once
d_call: .
cdr3_aa: CATSGRASTDTQYF
cdr3_nt: TGTGCCACCAGTGGACGTGCAAGCACAGATACGCAGTATTTT

v_call: TRBV7-9
j_call: TRBJ2-1
clone_size: few
d_call: TRBD2
cdr3_aa: CASSSTTSGDYNEQFF
cdr3_nt: TGTGCCAGCAGCTCAACTACTAGCGGGGACTACAATGAGCAGTTCTTC

v_call: TRBV7-9
j_call: TRBJ2-1
clone_size: .
d_call: .
cdr3_aa: CASSSPDFRSEQFF
cdr3_nt: .

v_call: TRBV7-3
j_call: TRBJ2-1
clone_size: few
d_call: .
cdr3_aa: CASSLSRDQPGEQFF
cdr3_nt: TGTGCCAGCAGCCTTTCCCGGGACCAGCCTGGGGAGCAGTTCTTC

v_call: TRBV5-1
j_call: TRBJ2-1
clone_size: .
d_call: .
cdr3_aa: CASSLAPGGNEQFF
cdr3_nt: TGCGCCAGCAGCTTGGCGCCCGGGGGCAATGAGCAGTTCTTC

v_call: TRBV10-2
j_call: TRBJ1-1
clone_size: few
d_call: .
cdr3_aa: CASSESITMNTEAFF
cdr3_nt: TGCGCCAGCAGTGAGTCTATTACCATGAACACTGAAGCTTTCTTT

v_call: TRBV7-3
j_call: TRBJ2-1
clone_size: .
d_call: TRBD2
cdr3_aa: CASSLGLANEQFF
cdr3_nt: TGTGCCAGCAGCCTCGGACTAGCGAATGAGCAGTTCTTC

v_call: TRBV28
j_call: TRBJ1-4
clone_size: .
d_call: .
cdr3_aa: CASSLTEKLFF
cdr3_nt: TGTGCCAGCAGTTTAACTGAAAAACTGTTTTTT

v_call: TRBV27
j_call: TRBJ2-7
clone_size: .
d_call: TRBD1
cdr3_aa: CASRPGTEYYEQYF
cdr3_nt: TGTGCCAGCAGGCCCGGGACAGAGTACTACGAGCAGTACTTC

v_call: TRBV6-5
j_call: TRBJ1-3
clone_size: once
d_call: TRBD1
cdr3_aa: CASSSDRVGNTIYF
cdr3_nt: TGTGCCAGCAGTTCCGACAGGGTCGGAAACACCATATATTTT

v_call: TRBV11-3
j_call: TRBJ1-3
clone_size: .
d_call: TRBD1
cdr3_aa: CASSFYSGTGANSGNTIYF
cdr3_nt: TGTGCCAGCAGCTTTTACTCCGGGACAGGGGCCAACTCTGGAAACACCATATATTTT

v_call: TRBV3-1/TRBV3-2
j_call: TRBJ1-1
clone_size: .
d_call: TRBD1
cdr3_aa: CASTSGTGLLNTEAFF
cdr3_nt: TGTGCCAGCACTTCCGGGACAGGGCTTCTGAACACTGAAGCTTTCTTT

v_call: TRBV5-4
j_call: TRBJ2-2
clone_size: few
d_call: .
cdr3_aa: CASSLDGQNTGELFF
cdr3_nt: TGTGCCAGCAGCTTGGACGGACAGAACACCGGGGAGCTGTTTTTT

v_call: TRBV10-3
j_call: TRBJ2-7
clone_size: .
d_call: TRBD2
cdr3_aa: CAISGGLAGGGSYEQYF
cdr3_nt: TGTGCCATCAGTGGAGGCCTAGCGGGAGGTGGATCCTACGAGCAGTACTTC

v_call: TRBV9
j_call: TRBJ2-3
clone_size: .
d_call: TRBD2
cdr3_aa: CASSARLAGGSTDTQYF
cdr3_nt: TGTGCCAGCAGCGCGAGACTAGCGGGAGGGAGCACAGATACGCAGTATTTT

v_call: TRBV2
j_call: TRBJ2-4
clone_size: .
d_call: .
cdr3_aa: CASSRQAKNIQYF
cdr3_nt: TGTGCCAGCAGTCGACAGGCGAAAAACATTCAGTACTTC